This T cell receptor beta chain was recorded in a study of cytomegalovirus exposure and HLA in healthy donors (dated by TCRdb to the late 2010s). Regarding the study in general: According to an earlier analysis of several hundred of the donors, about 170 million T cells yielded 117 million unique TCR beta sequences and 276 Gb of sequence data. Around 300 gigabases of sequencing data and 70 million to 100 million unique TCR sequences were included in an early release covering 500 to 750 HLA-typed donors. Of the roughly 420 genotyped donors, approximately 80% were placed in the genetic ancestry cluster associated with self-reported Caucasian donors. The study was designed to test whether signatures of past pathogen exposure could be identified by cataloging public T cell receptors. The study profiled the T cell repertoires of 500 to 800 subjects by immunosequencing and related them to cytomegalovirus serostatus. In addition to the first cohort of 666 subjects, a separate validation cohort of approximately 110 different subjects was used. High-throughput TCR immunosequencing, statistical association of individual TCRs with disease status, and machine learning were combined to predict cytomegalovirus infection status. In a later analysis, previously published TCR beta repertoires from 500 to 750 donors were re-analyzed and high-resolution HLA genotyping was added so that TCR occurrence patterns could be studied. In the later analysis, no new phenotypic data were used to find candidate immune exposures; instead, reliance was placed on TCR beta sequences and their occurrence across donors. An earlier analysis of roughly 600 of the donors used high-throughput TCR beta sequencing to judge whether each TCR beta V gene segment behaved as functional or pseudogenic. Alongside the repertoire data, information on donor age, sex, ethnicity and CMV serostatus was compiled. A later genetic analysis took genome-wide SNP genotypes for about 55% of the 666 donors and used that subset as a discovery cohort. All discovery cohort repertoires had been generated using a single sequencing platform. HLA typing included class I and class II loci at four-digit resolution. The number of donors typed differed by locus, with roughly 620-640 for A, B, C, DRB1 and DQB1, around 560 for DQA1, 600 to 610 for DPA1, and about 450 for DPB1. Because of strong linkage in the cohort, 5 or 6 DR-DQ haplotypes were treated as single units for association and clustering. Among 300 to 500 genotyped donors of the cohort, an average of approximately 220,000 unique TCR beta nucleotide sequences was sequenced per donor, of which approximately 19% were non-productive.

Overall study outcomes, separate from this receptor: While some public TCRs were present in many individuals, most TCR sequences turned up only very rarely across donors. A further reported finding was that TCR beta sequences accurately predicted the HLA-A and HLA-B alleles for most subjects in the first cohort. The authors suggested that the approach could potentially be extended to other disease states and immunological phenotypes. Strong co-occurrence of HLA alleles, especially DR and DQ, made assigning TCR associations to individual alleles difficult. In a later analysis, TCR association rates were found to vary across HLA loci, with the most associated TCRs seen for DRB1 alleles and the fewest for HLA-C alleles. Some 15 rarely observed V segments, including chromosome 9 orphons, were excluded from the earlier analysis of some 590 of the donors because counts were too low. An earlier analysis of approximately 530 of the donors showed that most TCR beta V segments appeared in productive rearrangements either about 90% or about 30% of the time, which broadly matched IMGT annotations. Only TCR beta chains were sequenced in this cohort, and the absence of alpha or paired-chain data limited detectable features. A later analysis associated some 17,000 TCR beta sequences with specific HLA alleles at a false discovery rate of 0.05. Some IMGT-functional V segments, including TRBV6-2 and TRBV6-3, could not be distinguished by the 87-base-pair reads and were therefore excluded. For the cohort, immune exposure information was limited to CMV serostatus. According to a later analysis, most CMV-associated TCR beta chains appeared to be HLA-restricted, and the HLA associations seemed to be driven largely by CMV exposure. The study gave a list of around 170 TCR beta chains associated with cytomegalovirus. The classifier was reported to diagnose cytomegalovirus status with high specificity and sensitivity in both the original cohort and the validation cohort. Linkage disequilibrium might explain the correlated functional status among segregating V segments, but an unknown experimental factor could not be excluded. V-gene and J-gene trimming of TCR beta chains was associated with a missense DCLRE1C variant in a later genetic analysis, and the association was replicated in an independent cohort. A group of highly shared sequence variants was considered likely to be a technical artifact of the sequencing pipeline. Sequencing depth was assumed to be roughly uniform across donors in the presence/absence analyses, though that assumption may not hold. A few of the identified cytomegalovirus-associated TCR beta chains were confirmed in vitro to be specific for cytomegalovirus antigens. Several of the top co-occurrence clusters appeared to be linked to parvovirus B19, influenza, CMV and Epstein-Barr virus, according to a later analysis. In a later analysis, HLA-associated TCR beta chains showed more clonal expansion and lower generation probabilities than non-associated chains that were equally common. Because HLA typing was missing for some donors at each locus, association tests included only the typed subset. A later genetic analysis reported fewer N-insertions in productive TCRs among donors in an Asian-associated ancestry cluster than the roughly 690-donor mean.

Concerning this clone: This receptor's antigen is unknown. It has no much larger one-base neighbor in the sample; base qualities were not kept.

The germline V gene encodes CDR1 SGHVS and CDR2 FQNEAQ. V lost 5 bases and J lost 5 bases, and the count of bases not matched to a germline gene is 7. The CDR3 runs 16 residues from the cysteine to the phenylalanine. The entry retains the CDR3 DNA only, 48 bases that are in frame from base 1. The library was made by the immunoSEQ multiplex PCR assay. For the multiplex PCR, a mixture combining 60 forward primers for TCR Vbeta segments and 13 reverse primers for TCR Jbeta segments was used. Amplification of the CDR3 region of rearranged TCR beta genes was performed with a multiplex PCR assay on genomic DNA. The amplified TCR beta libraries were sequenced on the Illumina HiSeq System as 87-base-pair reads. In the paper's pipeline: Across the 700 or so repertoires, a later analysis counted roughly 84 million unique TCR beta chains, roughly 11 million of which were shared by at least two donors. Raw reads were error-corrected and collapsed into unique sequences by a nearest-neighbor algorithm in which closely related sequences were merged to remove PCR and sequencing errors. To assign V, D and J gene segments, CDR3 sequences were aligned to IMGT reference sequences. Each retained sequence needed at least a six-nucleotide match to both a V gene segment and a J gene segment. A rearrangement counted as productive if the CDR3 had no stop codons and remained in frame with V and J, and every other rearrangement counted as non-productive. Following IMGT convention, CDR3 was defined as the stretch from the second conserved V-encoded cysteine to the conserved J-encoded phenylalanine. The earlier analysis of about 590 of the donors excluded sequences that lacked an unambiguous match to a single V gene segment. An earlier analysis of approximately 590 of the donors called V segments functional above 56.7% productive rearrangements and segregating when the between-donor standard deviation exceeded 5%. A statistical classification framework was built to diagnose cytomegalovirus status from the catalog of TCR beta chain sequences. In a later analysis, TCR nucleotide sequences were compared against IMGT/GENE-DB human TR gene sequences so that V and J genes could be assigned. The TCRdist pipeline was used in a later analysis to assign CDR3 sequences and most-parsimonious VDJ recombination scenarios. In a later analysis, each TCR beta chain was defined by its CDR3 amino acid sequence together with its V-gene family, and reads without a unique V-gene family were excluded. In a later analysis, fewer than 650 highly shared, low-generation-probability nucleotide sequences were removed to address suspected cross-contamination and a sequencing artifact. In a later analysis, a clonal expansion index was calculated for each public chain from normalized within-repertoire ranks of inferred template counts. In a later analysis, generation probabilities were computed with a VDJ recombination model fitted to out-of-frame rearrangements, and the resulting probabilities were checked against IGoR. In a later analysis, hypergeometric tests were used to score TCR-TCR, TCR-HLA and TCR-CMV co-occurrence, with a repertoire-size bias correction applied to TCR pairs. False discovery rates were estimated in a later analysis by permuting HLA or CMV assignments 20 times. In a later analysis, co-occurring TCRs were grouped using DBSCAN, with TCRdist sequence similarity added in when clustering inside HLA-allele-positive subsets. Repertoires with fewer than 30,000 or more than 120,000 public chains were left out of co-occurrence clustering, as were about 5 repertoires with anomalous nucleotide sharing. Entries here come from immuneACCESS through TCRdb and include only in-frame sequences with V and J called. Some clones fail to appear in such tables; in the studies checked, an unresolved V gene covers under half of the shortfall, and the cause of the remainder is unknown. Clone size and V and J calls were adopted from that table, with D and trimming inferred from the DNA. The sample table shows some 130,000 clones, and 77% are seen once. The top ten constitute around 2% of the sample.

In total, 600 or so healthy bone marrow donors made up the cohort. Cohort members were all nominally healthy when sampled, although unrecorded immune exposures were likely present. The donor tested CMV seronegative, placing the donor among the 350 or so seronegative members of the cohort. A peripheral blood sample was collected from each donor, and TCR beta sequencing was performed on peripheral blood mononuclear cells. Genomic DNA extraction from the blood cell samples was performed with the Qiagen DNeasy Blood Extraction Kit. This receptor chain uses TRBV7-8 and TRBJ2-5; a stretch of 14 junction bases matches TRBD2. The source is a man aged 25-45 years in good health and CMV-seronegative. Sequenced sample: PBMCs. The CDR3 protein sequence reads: CASSTGTSGRRETQYF. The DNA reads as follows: TGTGCCAGCAGCACCGGGACTAGCGGGAGACGGGAGACCCAGTACTTC.